The 18 T cell receptor beta chains below all came from one sample that was sequenced in a study of vaccination effects on CD4 cells after COVID-19. What these receptors recognize is not known. Data came from immunoSEQ multiplex PCR; TCRdb stores just in-frame clones and leaves some out. The sample includes around 25,000 clones, over 60% of them seen just once. Under the ViraFEST assay, PBMC were stimulated with viral peptide pools so that antigen-specific CD4+ T cells expanded. Sequencing was performed afterwards. Investigators separated out CD4+ T cells once around nine days of culture had passed. Vaccine recipients, nucleocapsid antibody negative, had no prior SARS-CoV-2 infection. The sample consisted of CD4+ T cells from PBMCs cultured with HCoV-NL63 spike peptides, taken before COVID-19 vaccination. The receptors derive from a human donor who received a COVID-19 vaccine.

The chain recombines TRBV6-6 with TRBJ1-5; D is ambiguous. The germline gives CDR1 MNHNY, CDR2 SVGAGI (reference sequence). Trimming stripped 7 bases from V and 0 bases from J, with 4 bases between. This CDR3 spans 12 amino acids. The CDR3, as DNA: TGTGCCAGCACCTATAGCAATCAGCCCCAGCATTTT. Its protein product is CASTYSNQPQHF.

The V and J genes are TRBV14 and TRBJ2-2; D may be TRBD2 (5 bases). CDR3 length: 15 residues. Germline loops: CDR1 SGHDN, CDR2 FVKESK. Trimming took 6 bases from V and 2 from J, leaving 13 bases between them. CDR3 sequence (DNA): TGTGCCAGCAGGAGGTCGGGGATCAACACCGGGGAGCTGTTTTTT. Translated, it gives CASRRSGINTGELFF.

The CDR3 loop reads CARTPAGRLGESEAFF. In DNA form, the CDR3 reads TGTGCCAGAACGCCGGCAGGGAGGCTTGGTGAGTCTGAAGCTTTCTTT. J is TRBJ1-1 and V is TRBV3-1 (or the pseudogene TRBV3-2); perhaps TRBD1 as D (5 bases). The CDR3 sequence is 16 residues long. Germline V gene data show CDR1 as LGHDT and CDR2 as YNNKEL (reference sequence). V dropped 9 bases and J dropped 6 bases, with 26 bases sitting between them.

CDR3 sequence reads: CASSFGQTSYGYTF. The CDR3 bases are TGTGCCAGCAGCTTTGGACAAACAAGCTATGGCTACACCTTC. The chain carries TRBV5-6 and TRBJ1-2, with D perhaps matching TRBD1 (5 bases). Germline V gene data show CDR1 as SGHDT and CDR2 as YYEEEE. The CDR3 runs to 14 residues. V lost 2 bases, J lost 4 bases, and 12 bases lay in between. Drawing the rest from reference TRBV5-6 and TRBJ1-2, the complete variable domain is DAGVTQSPTHLIKTRGQQVTLRCSPKSGHDTVSWYQQALGQGPQFIFQYYEEEERQRGNFPDRFSGHQFPNYSSELNVNALLLGDSALYLCASSFGQTSYGYTFGSGTRLTVV.

The rearrangement joins TRBV9 to TRBJ2-5; TRBD2 matches 11 bases. In germline, CDR1 is SGDLS, CDR2 YYNGEE. This CDR3 is 15 amino acids long. The V segment lost 3 bases and the J segment 2 bases; nucleotides outside the gene matches: 3. The CDR3 DNA follows: TGTGCCAGCAGCGCCCTAGCGGGGGGACAAGAGACCCAGTACTTC. Translated, it gives CASSALAGGQETQYF.

This clone was seen just once. The chain uses TRBV29-1 and TRBJ1-1, with a tentative D call TRBD1 (5 bases). Germline V gives CDR1 SQVTM, CDR2 ANQGSEA. The CDR3 covers 13 residues. The V end lost 3 bases, the J end lost 10 bases, and 18 bases lay between the germline ends. For the CDR3, the DNA is TGCAGCGTTGAGGCAGGGCTAAATTCCGTAGCTTTCTTT. Protein sequence: CSVEAGLNSVAFF. The full variable domain, in which reference TRBV29-1 and TRBJ1-1 provide the parts outside the CDR3, is SAVISQKPSRDICQRGTSLTIQCQVDSQVTMMFWYRQQPGQSLTLIATANQGSEATYESGFVIDKFPISRPNLTFSTLTVSNMSPEDSSIYLCSVEAGLNSVAFFGQGTRLTVV.

This clone was picked up a small number of times. V gene TRBV7-8 combines with J gene TRBJ2-2, with a possible D match to TRBD1 (6 bases). CDR1 is SGHVS and CDR2 is FQNEAQ in the germline V gene. Trimming pared 5 bases from V and 5 bases from J, leaving 6 bases between. This CDR3 comprises 12 residues. CDR3 sequence: CASSTGTGELFF. The CDR3 DNA reads as TGTGCCAGCAGCACAGGGACCGGGGAGCTGTTTTTT. The full variable domain, rest sourced from reference TRBV7-8 and TRBJ2-2, is GAGVSQSPRYKVAKRGQDVALRCDPISGHVSLFWYQQALGQGPEFLTYFQNEAQLDKSGLPSDRFFAERPEGSVSTLKIQRTQQEDSAVYLCASSTGTGELFFGEGSRLTVL.

The chain is built from TRBV6-5 and TRBJ1-1; D is unresolved. This CDR3 comprises 14 residues. Trimming shortened V by 6 bases and J by 7 bases, and 18 bases separated the two germline ends. Germline lookup yields CDR1 MNHEY and CDR2 SVGAGI. The CDR3 sequence is CASRRIRAPDEAFF. CDR3 DNA sequence: TGTGCCAGCAGGCGCATTCGGGCCCCAGATGAAGCTTTCTTT.

The V call is TRBV2, the J call TRBJ1-5, with 9 bases aligning to TRBD1. Germline V CDR1 and CDR2: SNHLY, FYNNEI. V lost 4 bases and J lost 11; bases outside the gene matches: 12. The CDR3 loop spans 15 amino acids. In nucleotides, the CDR3 is TGTGCCAGCAGTGGACTGGGACAGGGAACCGTGGCCCAGCATTTT. Translation: CASSGLGQGTVAQHF.

This clone occurred a few times. The V gene is TRBV5-1, the J gene TRBJ1-4, with 10 positions matching TRBD1. This CDR3 is built from 15 residues. CDR1 is SGHRS and CDR2 is YFSETQ in the germline V gene. Trimming took 3 bases from V and 5 from J; bases not matched to a gene: 4. The CDR3 reads CASSWGQGRNEKLFF. CDR3 bases: TGCGCCAGCAGCTGGGGACAGGGGCGAAATGAAAAACTGTTTTTT.

This sequence joins TRBV9 and TRBJ2-1; 8 positions agree with TRBD2. Germline V CDR1 and CDR2: SGDLS, YYNGEE. CDR3 size: 17 residues. V was pared by 3 bases and J by 1 base, with 9 bases of the junction left unmatched. The CDR3 DNA is TGTGCCAGCAGCGGGGAGAGCGGGAGTGTTTCCTACAATGAGCAGTTCTTC. Translating it yields CASSGESGSVSYNEQFF.

This chain joins TRBV10-2 and TRBJ2-1; 11 bases match TRBD2. This CDR3 region has 15 residues. With V trimmed by 6 bases and J by 2 bases, 3 bases remained unmatched. The germline V gene encodes CDR1 WSHSY and CDR2 SAAADI. Here the CDR3 DNA reads TGCGCCAGCAGGGAACTAGCGGGAGCCTACAATGAGCAGTTCTTC. It encodes CASRELAGAYNEQFF.

The gene calls are TRBV4-1 and TRBJ1-2; 10 bases line up with TRBD1. The CDR3 is 16 residues long. Unmatched junction bases numbered 10, after V lost 1 base and J lost 8 bases. Germline V lookup: CDR1 MGHRA, CDR2 YSYEKL. CDR3 nucleotide sequence: TGCGCCAGCAGCCAAGGGGGACAGGGGAAGAAGGAGGGCTACACCTTC. Its protein is CASSQGGQGKKEGYTF.

In its sample, this clone ranks as large. V and J are TRBV10-3 and TRBJ2-7; 8 bases map to TRBD2. This CDR3 contains 17 residues. Trimming cost V 3 bases and J 1 base; bases outside gene matches: 11. Per germline, CDR1 ENHRY and CDR2 SYGVKD. The CDR3 here is CAISETGTSGLSYEQYF. The CDR3 nucleotides read TGTGCCATCAGTGAAACGGGAACTAGCGGACTATCCTACGAGCAGTACTTC.

The chain carries TRBV19 and TRBJ2-7; TRBD1 matches 8 bases. CDR3 length: 13 amino acids. Per germline, CDR1 LNHDA and CDR2 SQIVND (reference sequence). V was clipped by 3 bases and J by 4 bases; unmatched bases: 2. The CDR3 DNA sequence: TGTGCCAGTAGTATCGACAGGGGTTACGAGCAGTACTTC. Translating it yields CASSIDRGYEQYF.

The chain recombines TRBV5-6 with TRBJ1-2; a possible D gene is TRBD1 (6 bases). In germline, CDR1 is SGHDT, CDR2 YYEEEE. Trimming removed 2 bases from V and 4 bases from J, with 9 bases in between. The CDR3 has 13 amino acids. The CDR3 here is CASSLQGTYGYTF. CDR3 nucleotide sequence: TGTGCCAGCAGCTTACAGGGTACCTATGGCTACACCTTC.

The chain is built from TRBV5-1 and TRBJ2-7, with D unresolved. The germline V and J ends were trimmed by 0 bases and 6 bases, with 7 bases remaining between them. This CDR3 spans 12 amino acids. Germline lookup yields CDR1 SGHRS and CDR2 YFSETQ. This CDR3 is CASSLEGSEQYF. CDR3 DNA sequence: TGCGCCAGCAGCTTGGAGGGATCCGAGCAGTACTTC.

This sequence joins TRBV14 and TRBJ2-5; 8 bases fit TRBD1. The V gene end was trimmed by 2 bases and the J gene end by 4 bases; junction bases not matched to a gene: 12. The CDR3 runs to 17 residues. Germline CDR1 is SGHDN and CDR2 is FVKESK. The CDR3 region is CASSQIAGQGLRETQYF. For the CDR3, the DNA is TGTGCCAGCAGCCAAATCGCAGGACAGGGACTGCGAGAGACCCAGTACTTC.